These 3 T cell receptor beta chains were sequenced from one sample in a study of glioma-infiltrating T cells. TCR alpha and beta CDR3 regions were amplified from RNA using iRepertoire nested multiplex PCR. TCRdb reprocessed the multiplex PCR reads via MiXCR and lists one record per CDR3 protein. The table includes around 180,000 distinct CDR3 sequences, roughly 45% detected once. Input material: glioma tissue, nonneoplastic brain tissue, or PBMCs (not recorded which). The receptor source for this set is a human donor with low-grade glioma or glioblastoma, undergoing nonglioma brain surgery, or in good health (not recorded which).

The V call is TRBV5-6, the J call TRBJ2-6; D gene uncertain. V was shortened by 2 bases and J by 1 base, with 10 bases between the two germline ends. The germline V gene encodes CDR1 SGHDT and CDR2 YYEEEE. This CDR3 has 16 residues. Here the CDR3 reads CASSFNQVSGANVLTF. The CDR3 DNA reads TGTGCCAGCAGCTTCAACCAAGTTTCTGGGGCCAACGTCCTGACTTTC.

Regarding this clonotype: Being one base from a much bigger clone, this may be a read error. This rearrangement joins TRBV12-3 or TRBV12-4 to TRBJ1-5, with D possibly being TRBD1 (5 bases). This CDR3 comprises 14 residues. CDR3 DNA: TGTGCCAGCAGCCCCGGGGGGGTCAATCAGCCCCAGAATTTT. Translation gives CASSPGGVNQPQNF.

This clonotype was counted between two and nine times. This may arise from a read error, as a much more abundant clone is one base away. CDR3 region: CATSVGGVADTKYF. The CDR3 DNA reads TGTGCCACCAGTGTCGGGGGAGTCGCAGATACGAAGTATTTT. V and J are TRBV24-1 and TRBJ2-3; weak D call: TRBD2 (6 bases). The CDR3 loop spans 14 amino acids. Germline CDR1 is KGHDR and CDR2 is SFDVKD.